These 18 T cell receptor beta chains share one sample of origin, sequenced in a study of blood T cells in healthy people across ages. Alongside a J-beta primer mix, a sample-barcoded 5' primer served in a second PCR lasting 7 to 11 cycles. TCRdb processed the 5' RACE reads anew with MiXCR; each CDR3 protein has one entry. The sample includes about 1.4 million distinct CDR3 sequences, almost 60% of them seen just once. The sequencing sample was made of blood. The origin of the receptors is a man between 18 and 29 years old in good health.

Turning to this clonotype: This may come from a read error, since a much larger clone is one base off. The chain carries TRBV12-3 or TRBV12-4 and TRBJ2-2; no reliable D call. This CDR3 comprises 14 residues. V gave up 5 bases and J gave up 1 base, with 8 bases separating them. CDR3 sequence reads: CASSVGGNTGELFF. DNA of the CDR3: TGTGCCAGCAGTGTGGGCGGGAACACCGGGGAGCTGTTTTTT.

The chain couples TRBV14 to TRBJ2-1; D is undetermined. The germline V gene encodes CDR1 SGHDN and CDR2 FVKESK. Trimming took 1 base from V and 9 from J, leaving 10 bases between them. The length of the CDR3 is 13 residues. The CDR3 DNA sequence: TGTGCCAGCAGCCAAGCACACGGCGGTGAGCAGTTCTTC. Translated, it gives CASSQAHGGEQFF.

This sequence joins TRBV3-1 and TRBJ2-1, with 14 bases lining up with TRBD2. This CDR3 spans 15 amino acids. CDR1 and CDR2 (germline): LGHDT, YNNKEL (reference sequence). Trimming took 8 bases from V and 9 from J; bases not matched to a gene: 9. The CDR3 DNA reads TGTGCCAGCGCGACGGGACTAGCGGGAGTCTTTGAGCAGTTCTTC. Its translation: CASATGLAGVFEQFF.

This rearrangement joins TRBV2 to TRBJ2-7; TRBD1 agrees at 8 bases. CDR1 and CDR2 (germline): SNHLY, FYNNEI. V dropped 7 bases and J dropped 1; count of bases not matched to a gene: 15. This CDR3 has 17 amino acids. The CDR3 loop is CASNPFSGTGASYEQYF. Here the CDR3 DNA reads TGTGCCAGCAACCCTTTTTCCGGGACAGGAGCTTCCTACGAGCAGTACTTC.

The chain couples TRBV12-3 or TRBV12-4 to TRBJ1-5; D gene unclear. The CDR3 loop spans 15 amino acids. V was cut by 5 bases and J by 5 bases, with 16 bases left in between. CDR3 region: CASSPRAYTDQPQHF. CDR3 bases: TGTGCCAGCAGTCCGCGGGCCTACACCGATCAGCCCCAGCATTTT.

This rearrangement joins TRBV5-1 to TRBJ1-1; perhaps TRBD1 as D (5 bases). Germline V gives CDR1 SGHRS, CDR2 YFSETQ. The V gene lost 3 bases and the J gene lost 11 bases, with 23 bases spanning the gap. The CDR3 is 15 residues long. The CDR3 loop is CASSSSGPRGLGAFF. The CDR3 nucleotides are TGCGCCAGCAGCTCCTCAGGGCCCCGGGGATTGGGCGCTTTCTTT.

This chain connects TRBV3-1 to TRBJ2-2; D ambiguous. The CDR3 is made up of 14 amino acids. Germline CDR1 LGHDT, CDR2 YNNKEL (reference sequence). Between the trimmed V and J ends, which lost 2 bases and 2 bases, there was a span of 6 bases. The CDR3 here is CASSQPINTGELFF. The CDR3 bases are TGTGCCAGCAGCCAACCTATAAACACCGGGGAGCTGTTTTTT.

This clonotype has more than one count but fewer than ten. J is TRBJ2-7 and V is TRBV4-1; TRBD2 might be the D (5 bases). Germline V gene lookup returns CDR1 MGHRA and CDR2 YSYEKL. V lost 1 base, J lost 10 bases, and 8 bases lay in between. The CDR3 consists of 11 residues. In DNA, the CDR3 is TGCGCCAGCAGCCAAGGAAGCGGACAGTACTTC. It is translated as CASSQGSGQYF.

This clonotype was observed a handful of times. The chain joins TRBV4-1 to TRBJ2-7, with no clear D. V was pared by 6 bases and J by 0 bases, with 15 bases between. The CDR3 spans 15 residues. Germline CDR1 MGHRA, CDR2 YSYEKL. The chain's CDR3 is CASRYDTVPSYEQYF. CDR3 coding DNA: TGCGCCAGCAGGTATGACACAGTACCCTCCTACGAGCAGTACTTC.

V gene TRBV20-1 combines with J gene TRBJ2-3, with 11 bases fitting TRBD2. This CDR3 is 15 amino acids long. After removal of 4 bases from V and 2 bases from J, the junction contained 5 bases not matched to a gene. In germline, CDR1 is DFQATT, CDR2 SNEGSKA (reference sequence). CDR3 sequence reads: CSATRLAGLTDTQYF. The DNA of the CDR3 is TGCAGTGCTACAAGACTAGCGGGACTCACAGATACGCAGTATTTT.

The chain recombines TRBV27 with TRBJ2-7; perhaps TRBD1 as D (6 bases). V shed 8 bases and J shed 2 bases, with 16 bases lying between them. From germline, CDR1 is MNHEY and CDR2 SMNVEV (reference sequence). CDR3 size: 14 residues. CDR3 nucleotides: TGTGCCAGCTCCACCGGGACAACGACCTACGAGCAGTACTTC. This encodes CASSTGTTTYEQYF.

The chain combines TRBV5-1 with TRBJ1-1, with a weak D call TRBD1 (6 bases). This CDR3 comprises 14 residues. Germline V gene lookup returns CDR1 SGHRS and CDR2 YFSETQ. Trimming cost V 4 bases and J 2 bases, with 12 bases left between them. The CDR3 coding sequence is TGCGCCAGCAGCCCCGGGACAATTAACACTGAAGCTTTCTTT. Translating gives CASSPGTINTEAFF.

The chain has TRBV29-1 and TRBJ2-3, with D uncertain. The CDR3 totals 14 residues. Germline values: CDR1 SQVTM, CDR2 ANQGSEA. V was trimmed by 1 base and J by 2 bases, leaving 10 bases between them. The CDR3 nucleotides read TGCAGCGTTGAAGGCCCCGCAGCCACAGATACGCAGTATTTT. Amino acid sequence: CSVEGPAATDTQYF.

The V and J genes are TRBV29-1 and TRBJ2-1, with D unresolved. Trimming cost V 0 bases and J 7 bases, with 13 bases left between them. The CDR3 runs to 14 residues. The germline gives CDR1 SQVTM, CDR2 ANQGSEA. The CDR3, as DNA: TGCAGCGTTGAAGACCCGAATCCTCAGAATGAGCAGTTCTTC. Translation gives CSVEDPNPQNEQFF.

The sample holds a few counts of this clonotype. The chain is built from TRBV9 and TRBJ1-2; the D is unclear. The CDR3 has 12 amino acids. CDR1 is SGDLS, CDR2 YYNGEE, per germline. Trimming left V 1 base short and J 1 base short, with 2 bases between. In DNA, the CDR3 is TGTGCCAGCAGCGTAAATAACTATGGCTACACCTTC. This sequence encodes CASSVNNYGYTF.

The CDR3 is CASSYPTGQGALHEQYF. For the CDR3, the DNA is TGTGCCAGCAGTTACCCGACAGGACAGGGAGCTTTGCACGAGCAGTACTTC. The chain links TRBV27 to TRBJ2-7, with 8 nucleotides matching TRBD1. Germline V gene sequence: CDR1 MNHEY, CDR2 SMNVEV (reference sequence). The ends lost 4 bases at V and 5 bases at J; junction bases unmatched: 16. The CDR3 runs to 17 residues.

J is TRBJ1-5 and V is TRBV4-1, with D unclear. The ends were cut back, 1 base at V and 3 bases at J, with 13 bases in the middle. CDR1 and CDR2 from the germline V gene are MGHRA and YSYEKL. This CDR3 region has 16 residues. The DNA for the CDR3 is TGCGCCAGCAGCCAAGGGAGGGCTAGGGTCAATCAGCCCCAGCATTTT. This codes for CASSQGRARVNQPQHF.

Comments on this clonotype: One end of the junction is discordant with germline, which a read error may explain. This rearrangement joins TRBV2 to TRBJ2-1, with 9 bases fitting TRBD2. Germline V lookup: CDR1 SNHLY, CDR2 FYNNEI. The CDR3 is made up of 16 amino acids. DNA of the CDR3: TGTGCCAGCAGTAAAGATAGCGGGAGCTCCCACAATGAGCAGTTCTTC. It codes for CASSKDSGSSHNEQFF.